This entry lists 7 T cell receptor beta chains sequenced from one sample in a study of blood T cell repertoires in COVID-19. Sequencing was performed with immunoSEQ multiplex PCR; in TCRdb, only in-frame clones are kept and a portion is missing. The sample yields about 390,000 clones, about 89% seen once. Sequencing used peripheral blood. Every receptor here comes from a woman aged 55-69 years with COVID-19, enrolled during active disease.

V and J are TRBV19 and TRBJ2-7; 12 nucleotides agree with TRBD1. This CDR3 has 16 amino acids. Germline trimming cut 1 base from V and 6 bases from J; bases unmatched to any gene: 7. The germline V gene has CDR1 LNHDA and CDR2 SQIVND (reference sequence). The CDR3: CASSIAPGQGASEQYF. The CDR3 region has the DNA TGTGCCAGTAGTATAGCTCCGGGACAGGGGGCTAGCGAGCAGTACTTC.

The chain links TRBV5-1 to TRBJ2-7; perhaps TRBD2 as D (5 bases). Trimming took 1 base from V and 2 from J, leaving 7 bases between them. Germline-derived CDR1 and CDR2 are SGHRS and YFSETQ. The CDR3 is 13 amino acids. The DNA of the CDR3 is TGCGCCAGCAGCTTGACACTAGCCTACGAGCAGTACTTC. This gives the protein CASSLTLAYEQYF.

On this clone itself: Additional DNA sequences in this sample encode the identical CDR3. The V gene is TRBV18, the J gene TRBJ1-1; TRBD1 might be the D (6 bases). The CDR3 is 14 residues long. With 2 bases removed from V and 0 bases from J, the gap between germline ends came to 7 bases. Per germline, CDR1 KGHSH and CDR2 LQKENI. The CDR3 nucleotides are TGTGCCAGCTCACCAGACAGGTTGAACACTGAAGCTTTCTTT. Translation gives CASSPDRLNTEAFF.

This chain links TRBV7-3 with TRBJ1-6; D is unclear. The length of the CDR3 is 15 residues. Looked up from germline, CDR1 is SGHTA and CDR2 is FQGTGA. V was clipped by 1 base and J by 3 bases, with 7 bases between them. CDR3 residues: CASSLMGSYNSPLHF. CDR3 bases: TGTGCCAGCAGCTTAATGGGGAGCTATAATTCACCCCTCCACTTT. The whole variable domain, remainder taken from reference TRBV7-3 and TRBJ1-6, is GAGVSQTPSNKVTEKGKYVELRCDPISGHTALYWYRQSLGQGPEFLIYFQGTGAADDSGLPNDRFFAVRPEGSVSTLKIQRTERGDSAVYLCASSLMGSYNSPLHFGNGTRLTVT.

The table lists this clone with a few counts. The chain links TRBV30 to TRBJ1-2; TRBD1 might be the D (5 bases). The CDR3 spans 13 residues. Germline loops: CDR1 GTSNPN, CDR2 SVGIG (reference sequence). V was trimmed by 1 base and J by 2 bases, leaving 8 bases between them. CDR3 sequence (DNA): TGTGCCTGGAGTGATAAGGGGAACTATGGCTACACCTTC. This gives the protein CAWSDKGNYGYTF.

The chain combines TRBV6-2 or TRBV6-3 with TRBJ2-7; 7 bases fit TRBD2. This CDR3 has 16 amino acids. Losses at the gene ends were 2 bases for V and 5 bases for J; bases not matched to a gene: 12. Germline loops: CDR1 MNHEY, CDR2 SVGEGT. The CDR3 protein is CASSYPAGEYGNEQYF. The CDR3 nucleotides read TGTGCCAGCAGTTACCCCGCGGGAGAGTACGGTAACGAGCAGTACTTC.

The V and J genes are TRBV28 and TRBJ2-2; 9 bases line up with TRBD2. CDR3 length: 18 residues. Looked up from germline, CDR1 is MDHEN and CDR2 is SYDVKM. After removal of 5 bases from V and 7 bases from J, the junction contained 17 bases not matched to a gene. The CDR3: CASSTPPGGGALIGELFF. The CDR3 DNA sequence: TGTGCCAGCAGTACACCCCCTGGCGGGGGGGCTCTAATCGGGGAGCTGTTTTTT.